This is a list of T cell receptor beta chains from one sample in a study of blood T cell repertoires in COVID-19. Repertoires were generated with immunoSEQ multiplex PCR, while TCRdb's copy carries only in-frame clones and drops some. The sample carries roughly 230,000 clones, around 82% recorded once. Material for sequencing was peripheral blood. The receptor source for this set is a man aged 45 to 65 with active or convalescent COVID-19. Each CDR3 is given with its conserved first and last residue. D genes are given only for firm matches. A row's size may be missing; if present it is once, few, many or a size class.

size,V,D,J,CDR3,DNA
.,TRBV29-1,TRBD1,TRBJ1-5,CSVEDAGTGGPQHF,TGCAGCGTTGAAGATGCCGGGACAGGGGGGCCCCAGCATTTT
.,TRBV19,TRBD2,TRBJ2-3,CASSRLAGLSTDTQYF,TGTGCCAGTAGTCGGCTAGCGGGTTTGTCCACAGATACGCAGTATTTT
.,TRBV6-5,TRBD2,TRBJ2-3,CASSPTSGGPDTQYF,TGTGCCAGCAGCCCGACTAGCGGGGGGCCGGATACGCAGTATTTT
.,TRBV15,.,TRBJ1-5,CATSETPYSNQPQHF,TGTGCCACCAGCGAGACACCATATAGCAATCAGCCCCAGCATTTT
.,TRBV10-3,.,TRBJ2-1,CAISDGYNEQFF,TGTGCCATCAGTGACGGTTACAATGAGCAGTTCTTC
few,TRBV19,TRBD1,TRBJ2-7,CASSTNRGGEQYF,TGTGCCAGTAGTACAAACAGGGGCGGCGAGCAGTACTTC
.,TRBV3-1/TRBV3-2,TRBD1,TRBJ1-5,CASSRQGSNQPQHF,TGTGCCAGCAGCAGACAGGGGAGCAATCAGCCCCAGCATTTT
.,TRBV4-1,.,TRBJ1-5,CASSPGSRPYSNQPQHF,TGCGCCAGCAGCCCGGGGAGCAGGCCCTATAGCAATCAGCCCCAGCATTTT
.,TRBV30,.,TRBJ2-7,CAWSRDSPIYEQYF,TGTGCCTGGAGTAGGGACTCCCCTATTTACGAGCAGTACTTC
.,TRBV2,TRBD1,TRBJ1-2,CASRGQGVDYGYTF,TGTGCCAGCAGGGGACAGGGTGTAGACTATGGCTACACCTTC
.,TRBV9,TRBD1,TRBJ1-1,CASSVGEGGKGNTEAFF,TGTGCCAGCAGCGTAGGGGAAGGGGGCAAGGGGAACACTGAAGCTTTCTTT
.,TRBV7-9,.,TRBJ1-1,CASSQGYTEAFF,TGTGCCAGCAGCCAGGGTTACACTGAAGCTTTCTTT
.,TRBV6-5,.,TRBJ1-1,CASHRQLNTEAFF,TGTGCCTCTCACAGGCAATTGAACACTGAAGCTTTCTTT
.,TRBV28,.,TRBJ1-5,CASILQRNQPQHF,TGTGCCAGCATTTTACAGCGAAATCAGCCCCAGCATTTT
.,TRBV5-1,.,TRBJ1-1,CASSPRGVQDTEAFF,TGCGCCAGCAGCCCCCGGGGGGTTCAAGACACTGAAGCTTTCTTT
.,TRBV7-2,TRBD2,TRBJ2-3,CASSLVAGGRWGDTQYF,TGTGCCAGCAGCCTAGTAGCGGGGGGGCGGTGGGGAGATACGCAGTATTTT
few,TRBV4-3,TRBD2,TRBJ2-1,CASSQGTSGYNEQFF,TGCGCCAGCAGCCAGGGGACTAGCGGTTACAATGAGCAGTTCTTC
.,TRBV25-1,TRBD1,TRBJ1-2,CASSVGQLYGYTF,TGTGCCAGCAGTGTGGGACAGCTCTATGGCTACACCTTC
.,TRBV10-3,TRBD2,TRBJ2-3,CAISESLAGVTDTQYF,TGTGCCATCAGTGAGTCCCTAGCGGGGGTCACAGATACGCAGTATTTT
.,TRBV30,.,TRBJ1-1,CAWSWGHRNTEAFF,TGTGCCTGGAGTTGGGGACACCGGAACACTGAAGCTTTCTTT
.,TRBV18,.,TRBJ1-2,CASSPDIYGYTF,TGTGCCAGCTCACCGGACATCTATGGCTACACCTTC
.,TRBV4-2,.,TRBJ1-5,CASSQGGPPQHF,TGTGCCAGCAGCCAAGGTGGGCCGCCCCAGCATTTT
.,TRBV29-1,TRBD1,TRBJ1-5,CSAGQGHSNQPQHF,TGCAGCGCCGGACAGGGACATAGCAATCAGCCCCAGCATTTT
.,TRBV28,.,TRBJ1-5,CASLPSGSRNQPQHF,TGTGCCAGTTTACCTTCGGGGTCTCGGAATCAGCCCCAGCATTTT
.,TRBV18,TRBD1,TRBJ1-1,CASSSDRGTEAFF,TGTGCCAGCTCATCGGACAGGGGTACTGAAGCTTTCTTT
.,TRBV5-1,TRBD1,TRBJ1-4,CASSWTGPFEKLFF,TGCGCCAGCAGCTGGACAGGGCCTTTTGAAAAACTGTTTTTT
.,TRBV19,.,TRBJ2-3,CASSMKQGGTDTQYF,TGTGCCAGTAGTATGAAACAGGGAGGCACAGATACGCAGTATTTT
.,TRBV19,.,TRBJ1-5,CASSIVSGGNQPQHF,TGTGCCAGTAGTATAGTATCGGGGGGCAATCAGCCCCAGCATTTT
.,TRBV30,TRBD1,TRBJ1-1,CAWTQQGARTEAFF,TGTGCCTGGACCCAACAGGGGGCTCGGACTGAAGCTTTCTTT
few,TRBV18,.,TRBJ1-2,CASSPTDRYGYTF,TGTGCCAGCTCACCGACGGACAGATATGGCTACACCTTC
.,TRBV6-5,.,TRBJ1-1,CASSYSIVREAFF,TGTGCCAGCAGTTACTCGATAGTGCGTGAAGCTTTCTTT
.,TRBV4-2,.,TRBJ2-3,CASSQGDISSTDTQYF,TGTGCCAGCAGCCAGGGGGACATTTCTAGCACAGATACGCAGTATTTT
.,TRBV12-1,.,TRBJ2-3,CASSLRLGNTQYF,TGTGCCAGCAGCTTACGACTAGGAAATACGCAGTATTTT
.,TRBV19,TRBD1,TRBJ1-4,CASNGAGGTNEKLFF,TGTGCCAGTAACGGAGCAGGGGGCACTAATGAAAAACTGTTTTTT
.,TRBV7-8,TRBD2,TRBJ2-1,CASSLTSGGNPSYNEQFF,TGTGCCAGCAGCTTGACTAGCGGGGGGAATCCCTCCTACAATGAGCAGTTCTTC
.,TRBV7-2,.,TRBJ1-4,CASSPPAGWGNEKLFF,TGTGCCAGCAGCCCCCCTGCGGGGTGGGGGAATGAAAAACTGTTTTTT
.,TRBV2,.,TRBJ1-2,CASRGPTENYGYTF,TGTGCCAGCAGAGGGCCGACAGAAAACTATGGCTACACCTTC
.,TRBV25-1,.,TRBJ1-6,CASSGGGWGSPLHF,TGTGCCAGCAGTGGGGGGGGCTGGGGGTCACCCCTCCACTTT
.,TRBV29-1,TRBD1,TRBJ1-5,CSVKTGGISSNQPQHF,TGCAGCGTCAAGACAGGGGGCATAAGTAGCAATCAGCCCCAGCATTTT
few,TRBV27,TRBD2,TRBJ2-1,CASSLRGLYNEQFF,TGTGCCAGCAGTTTAAGGGGACTATACAATGAGCAGTTCTTC
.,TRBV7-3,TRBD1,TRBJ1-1,CASSPIGQGTEAFF,TGTGCCAGCAGCCCTATCGGACAGGGCACTGAAGCTTTCTTT
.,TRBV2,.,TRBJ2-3,CASTRGRATDTQYF,TGTGCCAGCACCCGAGGGCGGGCCACAGATACGCAGTATTTT
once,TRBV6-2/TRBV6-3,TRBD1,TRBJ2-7,CASSYLRGSYEQYF,TGTGCCAGCAGTTACCTCAGGGGGAGCTACGAGCAGTACTTC
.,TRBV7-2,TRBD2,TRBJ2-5,CASSLGRSGGYQETQYF,TGTGCCAGCAGCTTGGGAAGGAGCGGGGGGTACCAAGAGACCCAGTACTTC
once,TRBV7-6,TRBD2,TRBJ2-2,CASSLLRTSGGTGELFF,TGTGCCAGCAGCTTACTCCGGACTAGCGGGGGCACCGGGGAGCTGTTTTTT
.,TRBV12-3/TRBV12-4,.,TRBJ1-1,CASSPQIDTEAFF,TGTGCCAGCAGTCCCCAAATAGACACTGAAGCTTTCTTT
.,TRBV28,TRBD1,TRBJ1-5,CASSPTGRRNQPQHF,TGTGCCAGCAGTCCGACAGGGAGGCGCAATCAGCCCCAGCATTTT
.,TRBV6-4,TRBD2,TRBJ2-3,CASSDSPGQMAGVVDTQYF,TGTGCCAGCAGTGACTCGCCTGGCCAAATGGCGGGGGTGGTTGATACGCAGTATTTT
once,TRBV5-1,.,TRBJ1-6,CASSLTAGSGSPLHF,TGCGCCAGCAGCTTGACGGCAGGGTCCGGTTCACCCCTCCACTTT
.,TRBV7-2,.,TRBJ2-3,CASSLNGPDTQYF,TGTGCCAGCAGCTTAAATGGGCCAGATACGCAGTATTTT
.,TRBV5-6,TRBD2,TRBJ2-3,CASSPLRGGRTDTQYF,TGTGCCAGCAGCCCGCTTCGGGGGGGTAGGACAGATACGCAGTATTTT
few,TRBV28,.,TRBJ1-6,CASSRQVGVGSPLHF,TGTGCCAGCAGTCGACAGGTTGGGGTTGGGTCACCCCTCCACTTT
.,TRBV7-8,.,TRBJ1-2,CASSLKTDYGYTF,TGTGCCAGCAGCTTAAAGACAGACTATGGCTACACCTTC